The 2 T cell receptor beta chains given below trace back to one sample, sequenced in a study of shared clonotypes between healthy human individuals. Produced via immunoSEQ multiplex PCR; TCRdb's table is partial and in-frame only. The repertoire has about 2.3 million clones, roughly 90% of them found once; the top ten carry 0.37%. The specimen was naive CD4+ T cells from PBMCs. Documented subset: CD45RA+ positively selected. Receptor source: a man between 18 and 29 years old in good health. Some clones in this sample may be carry-over from other donors' samples.

The chain is built from TRBV5-4 and TRBJ2-7, with 10 bases that match TRBD1. The V gene's germline CDR1 is SGHNT and CDR2 YYREEE (reference sequence). After removal of 5 bases from V and 6 bases from J, the junction contained 8 bases not matched to a gene. The CDR3 length is 14 residues. CDR3 sequence reads: CASRTGQGSAEQYF. CDR3 nucleotides: TGTGCCAGCAGAACGGGACAGGGGTCAGCCGAGCAGTACTTC.

The V gene is TRBV5-1, the J gene TRBJ2-3, with unresolved D. V lost 0 bases, J lost 4 bases, and 9 bases lay in between. Germline loops: CDR1 SGHRS, CDR2 YFSETQ. This CDR3 spans 14 amino acids. This chain's CDR3 is CASSLGAQPDTQYF. As DNA, the CDR3 is TGCGCCAGCAGCTTGGGGGCCCAACCAGATACGCAGTATTTT.